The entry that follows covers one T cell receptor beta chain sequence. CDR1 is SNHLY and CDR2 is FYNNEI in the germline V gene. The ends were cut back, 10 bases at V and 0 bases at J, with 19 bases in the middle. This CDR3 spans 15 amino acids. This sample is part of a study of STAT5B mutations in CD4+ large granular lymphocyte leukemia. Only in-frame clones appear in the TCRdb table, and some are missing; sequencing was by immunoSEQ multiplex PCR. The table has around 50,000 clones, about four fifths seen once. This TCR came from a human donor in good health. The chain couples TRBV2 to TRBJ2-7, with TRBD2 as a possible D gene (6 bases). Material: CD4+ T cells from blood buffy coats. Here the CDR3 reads CATRLGGEVSYEQYF. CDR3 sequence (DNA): TGTGCCACGCGGTTGGGGGGAGAAGTCTCCTACGAGCAGTACTTC.